The clone carrying this TCR beta chain turned up a few times. The PBMCs had their origin in roughly 10 ml of fresh peripheral blood. Germline V gene lookup returns CDR1 SGHTA and CDR2 FQGNSA. The CDR3 extends over 14 amino acids. The germline V and J ends were trimmed by 6 bases and 0 bases, with 10 bases remaining between them. These data belong to a study of T cells in Graves' hyperthyroidism and ophthalmopathy. Researchers took RNA transcripts and amplified the TCR beta CDR3 regions from them. RT-PCR in the first round (using the HTBI primer set) targeted the TCR CDR3. One entry per CDR3 protein, called by TCRdb with MiXCR from the multiplex PCR reads. The sample lists 700,000 or so distinct CDR3 sequences, roughly 15% occurring once.

Sample: blood. This receptor was obtained from a man between 18 and 29 years old with Graves' hyperthyroidism. The rearrangement joins TRBV7-2 to TRBJ2-3; weak D call: TRBD2 (6 bases). CDR3 nucleotide sequence: TGTGCCAGCAGGCGGGGCAGTAGCACAGATACGCAGTATTTT. Its translation is CASRRGSSTDTQYF.